One sample yielded the 4 T cell receptor beta chains listed below, sequenced in a study. Tregs were sorted as CD4+CD25+CD127-/low cells. TCRdb reprocessed the 5' RACE reads with MiXCR, giving one entry per CDR3 protein. Of roughly 58,000 distinct CDR3 sequences listed, under 25% were seen once; the top ten hold 2.5% to 4%. Sequencing was carried out using tumor-infiltrating Tregs sorted from the breast tumor. Receptors were obtained from a female donor with breast cancer.

The chain combines TRBV20-1 with TRBJ2-2, with unresolved D. The ends were cut back, 4 bases at V and 0 bases at J, with 9 bases in the middle. The CDR3 consists of 14 residues. The V gene's germline CDR1 is DFQATT and CDR2 SNEGSKA (reference sequence). The CDR3 protein is CSAKRTANTGELFF. CDR3 DNA sequence: TGCAGTGCTAAGAGGACGGCGAACACCGGGGAGCTGTTTTTT.

Ten or more counts support this clonotype. The chain combines TRBV4-1 with TRBJ1-1, with D tentatively TRBD1 (6 bases). The CDR3 length is 15 residues. V was pared by 1 base and J by 0 bases, with 9 bases between. The germline V gene has CDR1 MGHRA and CDR2 YSYEKL. CDR3 coding DNA: TGCGCCAGCAGCCAAGCTGGGGGCCTGAACACTGAAGCTTTCTTT. Residues: CASSQAGGLNTEAFF.

This clonotype was seen more than once but under ten times. The chain employs TRBV4-2 and TRBJ2-7, with D possibly TRBD1 on 6 matching bases. This CDR3 is 12 amino acids long. Germline V gene lookup returns CDR1 LGHNA and CDR2 YNFKEQ. V was trimmed by 3 bases and J by 6 bases, leaving 9 bases between them. CDR3 in DNA: TGTGCCAGCAGCCAGGACAGAAGCGAGCAGTACTTC. It translates to CASSQDRSEQYF.

This clonotype appeared many times. The rearrangement joins TRBV7-8 to TRBJ2-6; no clear D. The germline V gene encodes CDR1 SGHVS and CDR2 FQNEAQ. The germline V and J ends were trimmed by 0 bases and 0 bases, with 12 bases remaining between them. The CDR3 sequence is 18 residues long. The CDR3 spells CASSLAGLDFSGANVLTF. The CDR3 DNA is TGTGCCAGCAGCTTAGCCGGGCTTGACTTCTCTGGGGCCAACGTCCTGACTTTC.